The next 23 T cell receptor beta chains were all read from a single sample in a study of metastatic and nonmetastatic thyroid tumors. TCRdb re-analyzed the PCR reads through MiXCR. Of approximately 25,000 clones listed, 16% are singletons. Before thyroid surgery, none of the patients had received any treatment. The material sequenced was blood. The receptors here all came from a male donor with papillary thyroid cancer or a benign thyroid nodule (not recorded which). Some clones in this sample may be carry-over from other donors' samples.

The rearrangement joins TRBV11-2 to TRBJ2-2, with 10 bases aligning to TRBD2. The V gene's germline CDR1 is SGHAT and CDR2 FQNNGV. This CDR3 is 17 amino acids long. J was trimmed by 3 bases and V by 0 bases; bases with no gene match: 4. CDR3 loop: CASSLELAGRHTGELFF. The CDR3 bases are TGTGCCAGCAGCTTAGAACTAGCGGGAAGGCACACCGGGGAGCTGTTTTTT.

This clone was found many times. J is TRBJ2-1 and V is TRBV7-6, with TRBD2 matching over 14 bases. Germline CDR1 is SGHVS and CDR2 is FNYEAQ. Trimming cost V 5 bases and J 2 bases; bases outside gene matches: 5. CDR3 length: 17 amino acids. CDR3 protein: CASSERLAGGPYNEQFF. The DNA of the CDR3 is TGTGCCAGCAGCGAAAGACTAGCGGGAGGGCCCTACAATGAGCAGTTCTTC.

Many counts were recorded for this clone. This chain connects TRBV7-9 to TRBJ2-2; D is possibly TRBD2 (6 bases). CDR1 and CDR2 from the germline V gene are SEHNR and FQNEAQ (reference sequence). CDR3 length equals 15 residues. The V end lost 3 bases, the J end lost 3 bases, and 11 bases lay between the germline ends. CDR3 nucleotides: TGTGCCAGCAGCTTCGCTAGCGAGGACACCGGGGAGCTGTTTTTT. It encodes CASSFASEDTGELFF.

This clone was counted at least ten times. V is TRBV7-2 and J is TRBJ2-1; TRBD2 agrees at 15 bases. V lost 6 bases and J lost 8; bases outside the gene matches: 5. Per the germline V gene, CDR1 is SGHTA and CDR2 is FQGNSA. The CDR3 is 15 residues long. This chain's CDR3 is CASSPGLAGGDEQFF. The CDR3 coding sequence is TGTGCCAGCAGTCCCGGACTAGCGGGAGGGGATGAGCAGTTCTTC.

Of note for this clone: At one of its ends the junction is not consistent with the germline gene, which may arise from a read error. This chain joins TRBV5-1 and TRBJ1-4; D remains unclear. Germline assignment: CDR1 SGHRS and CDR2 YFSETQ. The CDR3 totals 15 residues. The CDR3, as DNA: TGCGCCAGCAGCCAAGTGGCCCGAGATAATGAAGAACTGTTTTTT. It is translated as CASSQVARDNEELFF.

This clone was counted ten times or more. The V gene is TRBV6-4, the J gene TRBJ1-2; D is uncertain. The CDR3 is made up of 13 amino acids. Germline CDR1 MRHNA, CDR2 SNTAGT. Deletions cut 5 bases from V and 2 bases from J, with 9 bases between. CDR3 nucleotides: TGTGCCAGCAGTCCGACCGGGAACTATGGCTACACCTTC. Its protein is CASSPTGNYGYTF.

A note on this clone: Compared with germline, one end of the junction differs, possibly owing to a read error. This chain joins TRBV5-1 and TRBJ1-5; D gene ambiguous. CDR1 and CDR2 from the germline V gene are SGHRS and YFSETQ. CDR3 length: 13 amino acids. The DNA of the CDR3 is TGCGCCAGCAGCATAACTCCGGGTCAGCCCCAGCATTTC. It encodes CASSITPGQPQHF.

This clone was seen more than once but under ten times. The chain combines TRBV6-1 with TRBJ1-2, with D hard to call. CDR3 length equals 15 residues. Looked up from germline, CDR1 is MNHNS and CDR2 is SASEGT. The V end lost 5 bases, the J end lost 2 bases, and 15 bases lay between the germline ends. In DNA, the CDR3 is TGTGCCAGCAGTAGCTACGGGAAAGGCAACTATGGCTACACCTTC. It translates to CASSSYGKGNYGYTF.

Concerning this clone: A read error is possible here, since a much larger clone lies one base away. The chain combines TRBV19 with TRBJ1-1; no clear D gene. This CDR3 is 12 amino acids long. CDR1 LNHDA and CDR2 SQIVND come from the germline V gene (reference sequence). The CDR3 sequence: CASREFNAESFF. Written as DNA, the CDR3 is TGTGCCAGTAGAGAATTCAACGCTGAATCTTTCTTT.

This clone occurred many times. This sequence joins TRBV11-3 and TRBJ2-3; D not certain. V lost 2 bases and J lost 1, with 7 bases in between. This CDR3 region has 14 residues. Germline CDR1 reads SGHNT; CDR2 reads YENEEA. The chain's CDR3 is CASSLLSGTDTQYF. For the CDR3, the DNA is TGTGCCAGCAGCTTACTCTCCGGCACAGATACGCAGTATTTT.

This clone qualifies as medium-sized. This sequence joins TRBV6-4 and TRBJ1-1; a possible D gene is TRBD1 (5 bases). CDR3 length: 14 amino acids. Germline assignment: CDR1 MRHNA and CDR2 SNTAGT. Trimming removed 6 bases from V and 2 bases from J, with 13 bases in between. The CDR3: CASSPGGVNTEAFF. Written as DNA, the CDR3 is TGTGCCAGCAGCCCGGGGGGAGTTAACACTGAAGCTTTCTTT.

In its sample, this clone is medium-sized. The rearrangement links TRBV6-4 to TRBJ2-1; 8 bases fit TRBD2. The CDR3 consists of 16 residues. Germline V gene lookup returns CDR1 MRHNA and CDR2 SNTAGT. The V gene end was trimmed by 0 bases and the J gene end by 4 bases; junction bases not matched to a gene: 5. The CDR3 nucleotides are TGTGCCAGCAGTGACTCGGCGGGAGGAGGGTACAATGAGCAGTTCTTC. Amino acids: CASSDSAGGGYNEQFF.

This clone showed up many times. The V gene is TRBV19, the J gene TRBJ1-1; no definite D call. This CDR3 contains 14 residues. Germline CDR1 is LNHDA and CDR2 is SQIVND (reference sequence). V shed 5 bases and J shed 5 bases, with 15 bases lying between them. The CDR3 nucleotides are TGTGCCAGTAGTGCAACCGCAGTAGGTACTGAAGCTTTCTTT. It encodes CASSATAVGTEAFF.

The rearrangement uses TRBV6-6 and TRBJ2-3; no firm D call. Germline V gene data show CDR1 as MNHNY and CDR2 as SVGAGI (reference sequence). The CDR3 has 12 amino acids. V lost 0 bases to trimming and J lost 4 bases, with 2 bases between them. The CDR3 DNA sequence: TGTGCCAGCAGTTACTCACCAGATACGCAGTATTTT. Translation gives CASSYSPDTQYF.

This clone was picked up a small number of times. This rearrangement joins TRBV6-1 to TRBJ2-7; 9 bases fit TRBD2. This CDR3 spans 15 amino acids. Per the germline V gene, CDR1 is MNHNS and CDR2 is SASEGT. J lost 3 bases, V lost 8 bases, and 11 bases had no gene match. The CDR3 loop reads CASLFPGLARYEQYF. The CDR3 bases are TGTGCCAGCCTATTCCCGGGACTAGCTCGCTACGAGCAGTACTTC.

This clone has ten or more counts. The chain joins TRBV25-1 to TRBJ1-4, with no clear D. The germline CDR1 and CDR2 sequences are MGHDK and SYGVNS. This CDR3 is built from 16 residues. V was pared by 3 bases and J by 8 bases, with 19 bases between. The CDR3, as DNA: TGTGCCAGCAGTGAGGCGGCCGAGTCCCTAGGAGAAAAACTGTTTTTT. It translates to CASSEAAESLGEKLFF.

CDR3 nucleotide sequence: TGCGCCAGCAGGAGGGACAGGGGACATGAAGCTTTCTTT. It specifies CASRRDRGHEAFF. The V call is TRBV10-1, the J call TRBJ1-1; the match to TRBD1 covers 10 bases. The germline V gene encodes CDR1 WNHNN and CDR2 SYGVQD (reference sequence). CDR3 size: 13 residues. V lost 6 bases and J lost 7; bases outside the gene matches: 5.

Many counts were recorded for this clone. Other DNA sequences in the sample encode the same CDR3. The genes are TRBV11-2 and TRBJ2-7; D is possibly TRBD2 (7 bases). The V and J ends lost 3 bases and 5 bases respectively, with 29 bases between them. Germline CDR1 and CDR2: SGHAT and FQNNGV. The CDR3 length is 19 residues. Here the CDR3 reads CASSLGGLADPFWGDEQYF. CDR3 coding DNA: TGTGCCAGCAGCTTGGGGGGGCTAGCGGATCCTTTTTGGGGTGACGAGCAGTACTTC.

This clone was observed at least ten times. The rearrangement links TRBV5-1 to TRBJ2-1, with 11 bases fitting TRBD1. With 5 bases clipped from V and 6 bases from J, the junction kept 13 bases outside the gene matches. Looked up from germline, CDR1 is SGHRS and CDR2 is YFSETQ. This CDR3 is built from 17 residues. The CDR3 DNA follows: TGCGCCAGCAGGCCGGGTTCAACGGGACAGGGGGTCAATGAGCAGTTCTTC. Encoded protein: CASRPGSTGQGVNEQFF.

This clone was seen more than once but under ten times. The rearrangement uses TRBV28 and TRBJ2-1, with D perhaps matching TRBD2 (6 bases). Trimming removed 2 bases at V and 6 bases at J, with 8 bases between. CDR3 length equals 13 residues. Per germline, CDR1 MDHEN and CDR2 SYDVKM. The CDR3 DNA sequence: TGTGCCAGCAGTTTACTGGGGGGCAATGAGCAGTTCTTC. This translates into CASSLLGGNEQFF.

This clone showed up just a few times. The junction departs from the called germline gene at one end, perhaps through a read error. The rearrangement uses TRBV10-1 and TRBJ2-1, with 10 bases lining up with TRBD1. The CDR3 runs to 17 residues. The germline gives CDR1 WNHNN, CDR2 SYGVQD (reference sequence). As DNA, the CDR3 is TGCGCCGGCAGTGAACGTACGGGACAGGGGTACTACAACGAGCAGTTCTTC. This translates into CAGSERTGQGYYNEQFF.

This clone was seen many times. The chain recombines TRBV20-1 with TRBJ2-1; D is possibly TRBD2 (5 bases). V shed 5 bases and J shed 0 bases, with 26 bases lying between them. Germline V CDR1 and CDR2: DFQATT, SNEGSKA (reference sequence). The length of the CDR3 is 19 residues. For the CDR3, the DNA is TGCAGTGCTTCAAGTCCCGAAACTTGGACGGGGAGCTCCTACAATGAGCAGTTCTTC. Its translation: CSASSPETWTGSSYNEQFF.

This clone is labeled medium-sized. The rearrangement joins TRBV25-1 to TRBJ2-5; D possibly uses TRBD1 or TRBD2 (5 bases each). From germline, CDR1 is MGHDK and CDR2 SYGVNS. CDR3 size: 16 residues. With 3 bases removed from V and 8 bases from J, the gap between germline ends came to 22 bases. The CDR3 region is CASSDDRDPGFETQYF. For the CDR3, the DNA is TGTGCCAGCAGTGACGACCGGGACCCGGGATTTGAAACCCAGTACTTC.